These 23 T cell receptor beta chains were sequenced from one sample in a study of identical twins. One entry per CDR3 protein, called by TCRdb with MiXCR from the 5' RACE reads. The sample carries hundreds of thousands of distinct CDR3 sequences, 21% recorded once. These data were likewise used in another study, on T cells expressing NK-cell markers.

Sequenced input: PBMCs. These receptors all come from a woman younger than 35 in good health.

This clonotype was picked up a small number of times. V is TRBV29-1 and J is TRBJ2-5, with D possibly TRBD2 on 5 matching bases. V shed 7 bases and J shed 5 bases, with 17 bases lying between them. The length of the CDR3 is 13 residues. CDR1 and CDR2 from the germline V gene are SQVTM and ANQGSEA. CDR3 DNA: TGCAGCGGAGTTTCTAATGGCGGGGAGACCCAGTACTTC. It translates to CSGVSNGGETQYF.

The table lists this clonotype with a count of one. V is TRBV12-3 or TRBV12-4 and J is TRBJ1-1; no firm D call. V gave up 7 bases and J gave up 3 bases, with 15 bases separating them. The CDR3 covers 14 residues. The CDR3, as DNA: TGTGCCAGCACCCTGCAGACGGGAGACACTGAAGCTTTCTTT. It is translated as CASTLQTGDTEAFF.

In its sample, this clonotype was seen many times. This chain uses TRBV20-1 with TRBJ2-1, with D maybe TRBD2 (5 bases). The V gene's germline CDR1 is DFQATT and CDR2 SNEGSKA (reference sequence). With 3 bases removed from V and 4 bases from J, the gap between germline ends came to 22 bases. This CDR3 has 17 residues. CDR3 sequence (DNA): TGCAGTGCTAGTTCACGGGGATTAGGTGGAAATTACAATGAGCAGTTCTTC. This codes for CSASSRGLGGNYNEQFF.

This clonotype was seen a handful of times. V is TRBV12-3 or TRBV12-4 and J is TRBJ2-5; 8 bases fit TRBD1. The CDR3 totals 16 residues. V lost 7 bases to trimming and J lost 4 bases; unmatched junction nucleotides: 14. The CDR3 protein is CASTWAGPRGRETQYF. The CDR3, as DNA: TGTGCCAGCACTTGGGCCGGGCCCAGGGGGCGAGAGACCCAGTACTTC.

This clonotype was observed a handful of times. The gene calls are TRBV12-3 or TRBV12-4 and TRBJ2-1; TRBD1 matches at 10 bases. The length of the CDR3 is 15 residues. The V segment lost 5 bases and the J segment 6 bases; nucleotides outside the gene matches: 7. The CDR3 sequence: CASSPGTGVGNEQFF. CDR3 DNA: TGTGCCAGCAGTCCCGGGACAGGGGTGGGCAATGAGCAGTTCTTC.

In its sample, this clonotype was seen a few times. The genes are TRBV2 and TRBJ2-1; possible D gene TRBD2, 6 bases. Trimming left V 6 bases short and J 4 bases short, with 13 bases between. Germline lookup yields CDR1 SNHLY and CDR2 FYNNEI. CDR3 length: 14 amino acids. CDR3 sequence reads: CASRSGDRYNEQFF. In DNA, the CDR3 is TGTGCCAGCAGGTCGGGGGACCGTTACAATGAGCAGTTCTTC.

This clonotype was seen a handful of times. This chain connects TRBV2 to TRBJ2-3, with D perhaps TRBD2 (6 bases). The ends were cut back, 7 bases at V and 2 bases at J, with 13 bases in the middle. Germline V gene sequence: CDR1 SNHLY, CDR2 FYNNEI. CDR3 length: 14 amino acids. The CDR3: CASKGLSLTDTQYF. The CDR3 nucleotides are TGTGCCAGCAAGGGACTTTCGCTCACAGATACGCAGTATTTT.

The chain has TRBV5-6 and TRBJ1-2; D call uncertain. This CDR3 region has 11 residues. Germline CDR1 is SGHDT and CDR2 is YYEEEE. Between the trimmed V and J ends, which lost 3 bases and 8 bases, there was a span of 8 bases. As DNA, the CDR3 is TGTGCCAGCAGCTGGGAGGGAGGCTACACCTTC. It is translated as CASSWEGGYTF.

The rearrangement uses TRBV20-1 and TRBJ2-7, with 8 bases aligning to TRBD1. The germline gives CDR1 DFQATT, CDR2 SNEGSKA (reference sequence). This CDR3 is built from 14 residues. Losses at the gene ends were 1 base for V and 7 bases for J; bases not matched to a gene: 9. Here the CDR3 reads CSARAVQGAGEQYF. The CDR3 DNA sequence: TGCAGTGCTAGAGCAGTTCAGGGGGCAGGTGAGCAGTACTTC.

This clonotype was detected only a few times. This chain connects TRBV6-5 to TRBJ2-7; D not certain. The germline V gene has CDR1 MNHEY and CDR2 SVGAGI. This CDR3 is 13 amino acids long. The V and J ends lost 2 bases and 7 bases respectively, with 12 bases between them. This CDR3 reads CASSYRQDGEQYF. The CDR3 DNA is TGTGCCAGCAGTTACCGCCAGGACGGAGAGCAGTACTTC.

The gene calls are TRBV7-2 and TRBJ2-3, with TRBD2 identical over 7 bases. V lost 1 base to trimming and J lost 2 bases; unmatched junction nucleotides: 6. This CDR3 has 16 residues. Germline CDR1 and CDR2: SGHTA and FQGNSA. DNA of the CDR3: TGTGCCAGCAGCTTAGTGGCTAGCGGATACACAGATACGCAGTATTTT. Encoded protein: CASSLVASGYTDTQYF.

The sample holds a few counts of this clonotype. V usage is TRBV7-2 and J usage is TRBJ2-4; D is possibly TRBD2 (6 bases). This CDR3 comprises 15 residues. Between the trimmed V and J ends, which lost 5 bases and 7 bases, there was a span of 18 bases. Per the germline V gene, CDR1 is SGHTA and CDR2 is FQGNSA. The CDR3 DNA sequence: TGTGCCAGCAGCCAGGACTTAAATCGGGGGAACATTCAGTACTTC. The encoded protein is CASSQDLNRGNIQYF.

This clonotype appeared a few times. V is TRBV20-1 and J is TRBJ2-2; 9 nucleotides align to TRBD1. The germline gives CDR1 DFQATT, CDR2 SNEGSKA (reference sequence). J lost 6 bases, V lost 1 base, and 9 bases had no gene match. CDR3 length equals 16 residues. The CDR3 loop is CSARGTGTGLAGELFF. CDR3 in DNA: TGCAGTGCTAGAGGAACCGGGACAGGGTTAGCCGGGGAGCTGTTTTTT.

The genes are TRBV3-1 and TRBJ2-3; no definite D call. The ends were cut back, 1 base at V and 6 bases at J, with 8 bases in the middle. The CDR3 extends over 13 amino acids. The germline V gene has CDR1 LGHDT and CDR2 YNNKEL (reference sequence). The CDR3 region is CASSQAIVDTQYF. In DNA, the CDR3 is TGTGCCAGCAGCCAAGCTATCGTGGATACGCAGTATTTT.

The V and J genes are TRBV5-1 and TRBJ2-4, with D possibly called TRBD1 or TRBD2 (5 bases each). The germline V gene encodes CDR1 SGHRS and CDR2 YFSETQ. The CDR3 is 15 amino acids. With 4 bases removed from V and 9 bases from J, the gap between germline ends came to 20 bases. The DNA of the CDR3 is TGCGCCAGCAGCCCCGGGGCACGCCCGAAGGGCATTCAGTACTTC. Amino acids: CASSPGARPKGIQYF.

This clonotype was found many times. The chain joins TRBV5-5 to TRBJ2-7; 7 bases align to TRBD1. Trimming removed 2 bases from V and 0 bases from J; junction bases left unmatched: 5. CDR1 is SGHKS, CDR2 YYEKEE, per germline (reference sequence). The CDR3 loop spans 15 amino acids. CDR3 loop: CASSFGGTDSYEQYF. CDR3 DNA sequence: TGTGCCAGCAGCTTTGGTGGGACAGACTCCTACGAGCAGTACTTC.

This sequence joins TRBV5-4 and TRBJ2-5; D gene unclear. Deletions cut 0 bases from V and 0 bases from J, with 15 bases between. Germline V gene data show CDR1 as SGHNT and CDR2 as YYREEE (reference sequence). CDR3 size: 17 residues. The CDR3 spells CASSLVPDPSYQETQYF. CDR3 in DNA: TGTGCCAGCAGCTTGGTTCCAGATCCCTCGTACCAAGAGACCCAGTACTTC.

The rearrangement links TRBV20-1 to TRBJ1-2; tentatively, D is TRBD1 (5 bases). The CDR3 length is 12 residues. Per the germline V gene, CDR1 is DFQATT and CDR2 is SNEGSKA (reference sequence). V was pared by 5 bases and J by 4 bases, with 11 bases between. CDR3 in DNA: TGCAGTGCTCGACAGACCCCCTATGGCTACACCTTC. Amino acid sequence: CSARQTPYGYTF.

This chain connects TRBV5-6 to TRBJ2-1; 7 nucleotides match TRBD2. J gave up 2 bases and V 5 bases, and 10 bases lay outside the gene matches. CDR1 and CDR2 from the germline V gene are SGHDT and YYEEEE. The CDR3 loop spans 16 amino acids. The CDR3 loop is CASRIRRTRTYNEQFF. The CDR3 region has the DNA TGTGCCAGCAGGATCCGGAGGACTAGAACCTACAATGAGCAGTTCTTC.

The rearrangement joins TRBV29-1 to TRBJ2-1, with D possibly being TRBD2 (7 bases). The germline gives CDR1 SQVTM, CDR2 ANQGSEA. V dropped 6 bases and J dropped 8 bases, with 23 bases sitting between them. The length of the CDR3 is 15 residues. CDR3 in DNA: TGCAGCGTCGAGGGGGGGCTAGGGGGATTCGATGAGCAGTTCTTC. It encodes CSVEGGLGGFDEQFF.

V is TRBV4-1 and J is TRBJ2-1; 8 bases are shared with TRBD2. Germline CDR1 and CDR2: MGHRA and YSYEKL. With 1 base clipped from V and 5 bases from J, the junction kept 7 bases outside the gene matches. CDR3 length: 16 amino acids. CDR3 sequence reads: CASSQAPSGSNNEQFF. The DNA for the CDR3 is TGCGCCAGCAGCCAAGCCCCTAGCGGGTCGAACAATGAGCAGTTCTTC.

The V gene is TRBV29-1, the J gene TRBJ2-7; the match to TRBD2 covers 13 bases. The CDR3 covers 15 residues. The V segment lost 5 bases and the J segment 1 base; nucleotides outside the gene matches: 5. CDR1 SQVTM and CDR2 ANQGSEA come from the germline V gene. The CDR3 coding sequence is TGCAGCGTTAATGGACTAGCGGGAGTTTCCTACGAGCAGTACTTC. Protein: CSVNGLAGVSYEQYF.

The sample holds many counts of this clonotype. This chain links TRBV5-5 with TRBJ1-3; D ambiguous. The V and J ends lost 0 bases and 5 bases respectively, with 9 bases between them. The CDR3 runs to 14 residues. Germline V gene data show CDR1 as SGHKS and CDR2 as YYEKEE (reference sequence). The CDR3 DNA is TGTGCCAGCAGCTTGGAGTTGGTGCGAAACACCATATATTTT. This gives the protein CASSLELVRNTIYF.